This T cell receptor beta chain was found in a study of chemoradiotherapy in HPV16-positive cancers. General study points: Candidate HPV-specific clones and E7-related TCR motifs grew in tumor during treatment. In HPV16-positive patients, HPV-responsive T-cell expansion tracked better recurrence-free survival. Only a couple of HPV16-positive patients supplied the functional HPV-specificity definition.

A remark on this clone: The antigen is undetermined.

CDR1 SEHNR and CDR2 FQNEAQ come from the germline V gene (reference sequence). CDR3 length: 15 amino acids. Trimming shortened V by 1 base and J by 4 bases, and 11 bases separated the two germline ends. Samples were taken several times over chemoradiotherapy. The assay was immunoSEQ multiplex PCR, and TCRdb's table has in-frame clones only and misses some. Among some 9,300 clones, approximately 70% were seen once, and the ten largest hold roughly an eighth. This sample was gathered from a patient who underwent chemoradiotherapy. The V gene is TRBV7-9, the J gene TRBJ1-3; D remains unclear. This receptor was obtained from a human donor with HPV-associated anogenital cancer. CDR3 in DNA: TGTGCCAGCAGCTTAGGTGGCGGGAACGGAAACACCATATATTTT. Translated, it gives CASSLGGGNGNTIYF.